The 25 T cell receptor beta chains in this list originate from one sample, sequenced in a study of cytomegalovirus exposure and HLA in healthy donors. The primer mix had 60 Vbeta and 13 Jbeta primers. Generated by immunoSEQ multiplex PCR, the TCRdb table keeps only in-frame clones and is missing some. The sample has over 200,000 clones, 60% to 80% seen once; the top ten hold approximately 1.7%. The specimen sequenced was PBMCs. All receptors derive from a woman in her thirties in good health and CMV-seronegative.

V and J are TRBV7-8 and TRBJ2-7; 7 bases fit TRBD1. V was pared by 3 bases and J by 6 bases, with 8 bases of the junction left unmatched. In germline, CDR1 is SGHVS, CDR2 FQNEAQ. The CDR3 contains 14 residues. CDR3 coding DNA: TGTGCCAGCAGCTTCTCACAGGGGAATGGCGAGCAGTACTTC. Its translation is CASSFSQGNGEQYF.

The chain uses TRBV7-2 and TRBJ1-1, with D perhaps TRBD1 (5 bases). The germline gives CDR1 SGHTA, CDR2 FQGNSA. The CDR3 sequence is 14 residues long. The germline V and J ends were trimmed by 2 bases and 10 bases, with 17 bases remaining between them. This CDR3 is CASSLRAMSRGAFF. DNA of the CDR3: TGTGCCAGCAGCTTAAGGGCAATGTCTAGGGGAGCTTTCTTT.

This clone appeared once. An end of the junction does not agree with germline; a read error may underlie this. The chain has TRBV4-1 and TRBJ2-7, with 11 positions matching TRBD2. CDR3 length: 19 amino acids. Germline CDR1 and CDR2: MGHRA and YSYEKL. CDR3 region: CASIQVHRATGTSGYEQYF. CDR3 bases: TGCGCCAGCATCCAAGTACACAGGGCAACCGGGACTAGCGGTTACGAGCAGTACTTC.

The V gene is TRBV30, the J gene TRBJ2-1; tentatively, D is TRBD2 (7 bases). Germline V gene data show CDR1 as GTSNPN and CDR2 as SVGIG (reference sequence). Trimming took off 0 bases at V and 3 bases at J, with 12 bases between the two ends. This CDR3 region has 15 residues. The DNA for the CDR3 is TGTGCCTGGAGTGTCTCGGGGGGCCACTACAATGAGCAGTTCTTC. Encoded protein: CAWSVSGGHYNEQFF.

This clone has a single count. This chain links TRBV30 with TRBJ2-3; 7 nucleotides align to TRBD2. This CDR3 region has 13 residues. Germline V gives CDR1 GTSNPN, CDR2 SVGIG (reference sequence). After removal of 2 bases from V and 5 bases from J, the junction contained 4 bases not matched to a gene. The CDR3 reads CAWSRDYGDTQYF. DNA for the CDR3: TGTGCCTGGAGTAGGGACTATGGAGATACGCAGTATTTT.

The chain has TRBV5-1 and TRBJ1-6, with D perhaps TRBD1 (6 bases). V was cut by 1 base and J by 8 bases, with 10 bases left in between. This CDR3 is built from 14 residues. Germline V lookup: CDR1 SGHRS, CDR2 YFSETQ. The CDR3 is CASSLTGSDSPLHF. CDR3 in DNA: TGCGCCAGCAGCTTGACAGGGTCGGATTCACCCCTCCACTTT.

CDR3 sequence: CASSWGSSTDTQYF. In nucleotides, the CDR3 is TGTGCCAGCAGCTGGGGCTCAAGCACAGATACGCAGTATTTT. The chain joins TRBV11-3 to TRBJ2-3; weak D call: TRBD1 (5 bases). This CDR3 is 14 amino acids long. In germline, CDR1 is SGHNT, CDR2 YENEEA. V was shortened by 4 bases and J by 0 bases, with 8 bases between the two germline ends.

The chain employs TRBV4-2 and TRBJ2-3; 12 bases fit TRBD2. Trimming cost V 4 bases and J 6 bases; bases outside gene matches: 11. The germline gives CDR1 LGHNA, CDR2 YNFKEQ. The CDR3 is 17 residues long. CDR3 bases: TGTGCCAGCAGCCCCGAAGGGCTAGCGGGGGGGATGGATACGCAGTATTTT. This gives the protein CASSPEGLAGGMDTQYF.

For the CDR3, the DNA is TGTGCCAGCTCACCACCACCAAATTACGAGCAGTACTTC. Translating it yields CASSPPPNYEQYF. J is TRBJ2-5 and V is TRBV18; D gene uncertain. The J call may be mistaken, given a closer DNA end match to TRBJ2-7. CDR1 and CDR2 from the germline V gene are KGHSH and LQKENI. This CDR3 spans 13 amino acids.

This clone was counted once. The chain employs TRBV5-1 and TRBJ2-5, with D maybe TRBD2 (5 bases). The length of the CDR3 is 14 residues. V lost 4 bases and J 4 bases, leaving 14 bases between the germline ends. CDR1 is SGHRS, CDR2 YFSETQ, per germline. The DNA for the CDR3 is TGCGCCAGCAGCCCCGGGGTAGGGCCAGAGACCCAGTACTTC. Its translation is CASSPGVGPETQYF. The complete variable domain, with remaining parts taken from reference TRBV5-1 and TRBJ2-5, reads KAGVTQTPRYLIKTRGQQVTLSCSPISGHRSVSWYQQTPGQGLQFLFEYFSETQRNKGNFPGRFSGRQFSNSRSEMNVSTLELGDSALYLCASSPGVGPETQYFGPGTRLLVL.

This clone was recorded once. The chain links TRBV30 to TRBJ2-7; 10 bases line up with TRBD2. The germline gives CDR1 GTSNPN, CDR2 SVGIG (reference sequence). The CDR3 totals 14 residues. Trimming removed 1 base from V and 7 bases from J; junction bases left unmatched: 7. Here the CDR3 reads CAWSAGAGGREQYF. In nucleotides, the CDR3 is TGTGCCTGGAGTGCAGGAGCGGGGGGGCGTGAGCAGTACTTC.

CDR3 protein: CASSLTRADTQYF. DNA for the CDR3: TGTGCCAGCAGTTTAACGAGGGCAGATACGCAGTATTTT. This chain links TRBV28 with TRBJ2-3; D is perhaps TRBD2 (5 bases). V dropped 2 bases and J dropped 4 bases, with 7 bases sitting between them. CDR3 size: 13 residues. Germline V gene data show CDR1 as MDHEN and CDR2 as SYDVKM. Filled out from reference TRBV28 and TRBJ2-3, the complete variable domain reads DVKVTQSSRYLVKRTGEKVFLECVQDMDHENMFWYRQDPGLGLRLIYFSYDVKMKEKGDIPEGYSVSREKKERFSLILESASTNQTSMYLCASSLTRADTQYFGPGTRLTVL.

The V and J genes are TRBV11-2 and TRBJ1-1; TRBD1 matches 7 bases. In germline, CDR1 is SGHAT, CDR2 FQNNGV. Trimming cost V 4 bases and J 6 bases; bases outside gene matches: 11. This CDR3 has 15 residues. The CDR3 loop is CASSSLDRARPEAFF. The CDR3 coding sequence is TGTGCCAGCAGCTCCCTAGACAGGGCACGGCCTGAAGCTTTCTTT.

The sample holds a few counts of this clone. This chain links TRBV6-5 with TRBJ1-2; 11 bases fit TRBD1. The germline CDR1 and CDR2 sequences are MNHEY and SVGAGI. This CDR3 comprises 14 residues. J was trimmed by 4 bases and V by 5 bases; bases with no gene match: 3. The CDR3 spells CASSGTGGGYGYTF. The CDR3 DNA sequence: TGTGCCAGCAGTGGGACAGGGGGAGGCTATGGCTACACCTTC.

The chain has TRBV6-6 and TRBJ2-5; no clear D gene. The CDR3 is 10 residues long. V dropped 2 bases and J dropped 11 bases, with 6 bases sitting between them. Per germline, CDR1 MNHNY and CDR2 SVGAGI (reference sequence). The CDR3 here is CASSYGEQYF. The CDR3 DNA reads TGTGCCAGCAGTTACGGAGAGCAGTACTTC.

The V gene is TRBV7-3, the J gene TRBJ2-5, with TRBD1 identical over 9 bases. J was trimmed by 10 bases and V by 3 bases; bases with no gene match: 12. This CDR3 spans 15 amino acids. From germline, CDR1 is SGHTA and CDR2 FQGTGA. CDR3 bases: TGTGCCAGCAGCTTCACAGGGGGCCCTTCCGGGGACCAGTACTTC. Its translation is CASSFTGGPSGDQYF.

The chain employs TRBV30 and TRBJ1-4; D gene ambiguous. V was clipped by 2 bases and J by 11 bases, with 21 bases between them. Germline assignment: CDR1 GTSNPN and CDR2 SVGIG (reference sequence). This CDR3 is built from 15 residues. The CDR3 sequence: CAWSPERPTSLKLFF. The DNA for the CDR3 is TGTGCCTGGAGTCCAGAGCGGCCGACTTCTCTGAAACTGTTTTTT. Looking up the rest from reference TRBV30 and TRBJ1-4 gives the full variable domain: SQTIHQWPATLVQPVGSPLSLECTVEGTSNPNLYWYRQAAGRGLQLLFYSVGIGQISSEVPQNLSASRPQDRQFILSSKKLLLSDSGFYLCAWSPERPTSLKLFFGSGTQLSVL.

The chain employs TRBV7-2 and TRBJ1-1; D uncertain. Trimming cost V 5 bases and J 4 bases, with 14 bases left between them. The CDR3 is 14 amino acids. Germline V gene sequence: CDR1 SGHTA, CDR2 FQGNSA. In DNA form, the CDR3 reads TGTGCCAGCAGCGCCCCCCCGCTGAGCACTGAAGCTTTCTTT. Translated: CASSAPPLSTEAFF.

The chain combines TRBV6-6 with TRBJ1-2; the D is unclear. Deletions cut 6 bases from V and 4 bases from J, with 9 bases between. The CDR3 is made up of 12 amino acids. CDR1 and CDR2 (germline): MNHNY, SVGAGI (reference sequence). The CDR3 nucleotides are TGTGCCAGCAGGGAGGGTCCCTATGGCTACACCTTC. Translating it yields CASREGPYGYTF.

With respect to this clone: The same CDR3 arises from other DNA sequences in this sample as well. The chain has TRBV5-1 and TRBJ2-3, with TRBD2 as a possible D gene (6 bases). Germline V gives CDR1 SGHRS, CDR2 YFSETQ. The V end lost 2 bases, the J end lost 5 bases, and 15 bases lay between the germline ends. The CDR3 runs 15 residues. The CDR3 DNA follows: TGCGCCAGCAGCTTAGCACCGGGACTGGAAGATACGCAGTATTTT. Amino acid sequence: CASSLAPGLEDTQYF.

V gene TRBV7-8 combines with J gene TRBJ2-1; 8 bases fit TRBD2. V lost 9 bases and J lost 1; bases outside the gene matches: 8. The CDR3 is made up of 15 amino acids. Germline CDR1 reads SGHVS; CDR2 reads FQNEAQ. DNA of the CDR3: TGTGCCAGTTCGAGCGGGAGTGGATCCTACAATGAGCAGTTCTTC. Its translation is CASSSGSGSYNEQFF.

The rearrangement joins TRBV5-4 to TRBJ1-6; maybe TRBD1 (6 bases). The CDR3 contains 17 residues. Germline lookup yields CDR1 SGHNT and CDR2 YYREEE (reference sequence). V gave up 0 bases and J gave up 7 bases, with 17 bases separating them. The CDR3 DNA is TGTGCCAGCAGCTTGGCCCGGGGGGCTGAAGGGAATTCACCCCTCCACTTT. This gives the protein CASSLARGAEGNSPLHF. Complete variable domain (other parts from reference TRBV5-4 and TRBJ1-6): ETGVTQSPTHLIKTRGQQVTLRCSSQSGHNTVSWYQQALGQGPQFIFQYYREEENGRGNFPPRFSGLQFPNYSSELNVNALELDDSALYLCASSLARGAEGNSPLHFGNGTRLTVT.

This clone showed up just a few times. The genes are TRBV11-3 and TRBJ1-6; D unclear. The CDR3 contains 12 residues. The germline gives CDR1 SGHNT, CDR2 YENEEA. Trimming shortened V by 3 bases and J by 16 bases, and 13 bases separated the two germline ends. The CDR3 DNA is TGTGCCAGCAGCTTGATGGAGAGTCAACTCCACTTT. Encoded protein: CASSLMESQLHF.

This clone was picked up one time. The chain uses TRBV5-1 and TRBJ1-2, with 8 bases matching TRBD1. Trimming at V came to 4 bases and at J to 6 bases, leaving 11 bases not matched to a gene. The CDR3 has 15 amino acids. Per germline, CDR1 SGHRS and CDR2 YFSETQ. This CDR3 is CASSTLQGGIDGYTF. CDR3 sequence (DNA): TGCGCCAGCAGCACTCTACAGGGGGGGATTGATGGCTACACCTTC.

The V and J genes are TRBV29-1 and TRBJ2-3; 12 nucleotides match TRBD2. Germline V gene sequence: CDR1 SQVTM, CDR2 ANQGSEA. The CDR3 contains 13 residues. V lost 3 bases and J lost 6; bases outside the gene matches: 1. CDR3 sequence reads: CSVETSGSDTQYF. As DNA, the CDR3 is TGCAGCGTTGAGACTAGCGGGAGTGATACGCAGTATTTT.